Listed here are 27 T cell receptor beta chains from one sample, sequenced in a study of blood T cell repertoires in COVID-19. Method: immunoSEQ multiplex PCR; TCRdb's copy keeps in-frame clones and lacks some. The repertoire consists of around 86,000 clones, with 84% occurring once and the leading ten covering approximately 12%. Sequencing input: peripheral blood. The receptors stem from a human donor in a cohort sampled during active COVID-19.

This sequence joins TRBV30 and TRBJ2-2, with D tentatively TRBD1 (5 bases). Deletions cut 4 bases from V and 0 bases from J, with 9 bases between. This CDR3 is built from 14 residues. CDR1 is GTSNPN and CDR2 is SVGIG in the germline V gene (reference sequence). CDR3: CAWTGFANTGELFF. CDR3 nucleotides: TGTGCCTGGACAGGGTTCGCGAACACCGGGGAGCTGTTTTTT.

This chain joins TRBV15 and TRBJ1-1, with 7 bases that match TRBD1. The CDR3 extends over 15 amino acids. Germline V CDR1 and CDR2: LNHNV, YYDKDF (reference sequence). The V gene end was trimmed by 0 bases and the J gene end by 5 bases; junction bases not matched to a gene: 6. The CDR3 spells CATSRERQGRTEAFF. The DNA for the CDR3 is TGTGCCACCAGCAGAGAGAGACAGGGAAGGACTGAAGCTTTCTTT.

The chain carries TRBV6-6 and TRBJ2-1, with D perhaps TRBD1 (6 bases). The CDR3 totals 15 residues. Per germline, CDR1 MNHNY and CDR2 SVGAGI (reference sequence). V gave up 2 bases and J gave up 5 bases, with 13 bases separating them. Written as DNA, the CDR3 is TGTGCCAGCAGTTACGAAGGCAGGGGCCACAATGAGCAGTTCTTC. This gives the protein CASSYEGRGHNEQFF.

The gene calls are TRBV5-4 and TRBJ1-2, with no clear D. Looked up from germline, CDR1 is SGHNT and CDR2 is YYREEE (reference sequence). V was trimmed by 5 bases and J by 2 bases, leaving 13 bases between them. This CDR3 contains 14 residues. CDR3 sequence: CASRSGWVNYGYTF. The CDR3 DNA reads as TGTGCCAGCAGATCAGGTTGGGTCAACTATGGCTACACCTTC. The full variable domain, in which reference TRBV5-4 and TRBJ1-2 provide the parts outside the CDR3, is ETGVTQSPTHLIKTRGQQVTLRCSSQSGHNTVSWYQQALGQGPQFIFQYYREEENGRGNFPPRFSGLQFPNYSSELNVNALELDDSALYLCASRSGWVNYGYTFGSGTRLTVV.

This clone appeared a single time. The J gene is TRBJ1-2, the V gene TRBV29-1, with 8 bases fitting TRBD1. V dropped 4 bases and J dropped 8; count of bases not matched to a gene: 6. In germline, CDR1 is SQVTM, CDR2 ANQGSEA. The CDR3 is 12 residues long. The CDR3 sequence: CSVGGQGEGYTF. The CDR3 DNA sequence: TGCAGCGTTGGCGGACAGGGAGAAGGCTACACCTTC.

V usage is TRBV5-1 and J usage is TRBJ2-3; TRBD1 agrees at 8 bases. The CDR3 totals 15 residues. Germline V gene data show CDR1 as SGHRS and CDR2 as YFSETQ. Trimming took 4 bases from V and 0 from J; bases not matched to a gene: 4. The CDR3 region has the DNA TGCGCCAGCAGCACCGGACAGGGAAGCACAGATACGCAGTATTTT. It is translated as CASSTGQGSTDTQYF.

This CDR3 is CASSDVAGASGQFF. CDR3 bases: TGTGCCAGCAGTGACGTGGCGGGAGCCTCTGGGCAGTTCTTC. The chain couples TRBV2 to TRBJ2-1, with TRBD2 identical over 7 bases. In germline, CDR1 is SNHLY, CDR2 FYNNEI. The CDR3 spans 14 residues. V lost 3 bases, J lost 12 bases, and 11 bases stayed unmatched.

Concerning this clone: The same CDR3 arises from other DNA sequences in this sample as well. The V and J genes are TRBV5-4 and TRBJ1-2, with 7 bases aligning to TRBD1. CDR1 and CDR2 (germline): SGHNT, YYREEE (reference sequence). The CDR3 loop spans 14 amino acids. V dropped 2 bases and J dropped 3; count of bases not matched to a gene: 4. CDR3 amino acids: CASSLEGAYYGYTF. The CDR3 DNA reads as TGTGCCAGCAGCTTAGAGGGGGCGTACTATGGCTACACCTTC.

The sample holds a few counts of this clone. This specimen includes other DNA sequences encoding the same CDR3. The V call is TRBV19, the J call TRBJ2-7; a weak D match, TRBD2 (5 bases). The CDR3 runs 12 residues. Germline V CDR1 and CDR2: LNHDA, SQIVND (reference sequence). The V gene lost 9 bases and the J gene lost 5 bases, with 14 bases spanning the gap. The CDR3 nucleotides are TGTGCCAGCGACGGTGGTAGCGACGAGCAGTACTTC. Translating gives CASDGGSDEQYF. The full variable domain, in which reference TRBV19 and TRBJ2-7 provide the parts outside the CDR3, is DGGITQSPKYLFRKEGQNVTLSCEQNLNHDAMYWYRQDPGQGLRLIYYSQIVNDFQKGDIAEGYSVSREKKESFPLTVTSAQKNPTAFYLCASDGGSDEQYFGPGTRLTVT.

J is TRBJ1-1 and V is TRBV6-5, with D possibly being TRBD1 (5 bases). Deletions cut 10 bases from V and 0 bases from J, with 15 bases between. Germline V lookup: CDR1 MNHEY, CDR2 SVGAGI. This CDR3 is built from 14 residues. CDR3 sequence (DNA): TGTGCCACTAAAAGAGGACATTTGAACACTGAAGCTTTCTTT. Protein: CATKRGHLNTEAFF.

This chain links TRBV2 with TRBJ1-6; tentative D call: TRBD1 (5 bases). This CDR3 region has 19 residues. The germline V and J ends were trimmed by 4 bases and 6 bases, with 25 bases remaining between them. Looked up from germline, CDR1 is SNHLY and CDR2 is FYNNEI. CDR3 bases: TGTGCCAGCAGTGGTAAAGTGGGGCTGTCTAAGGGCATTAATTCACCCCTCCACTTT. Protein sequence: CASSGKVGLSKGINSPLHF. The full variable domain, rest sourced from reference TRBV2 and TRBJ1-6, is EPEVTQTPSHQVTQMGQEVILRCVPISNHLYFYWYRQILGQKVEFLVSFYNNEISEKSEIFDDQFSVERPDGSNFTLKIRSTKLEDSAMYFCASSGKVGLSKGINSPLHFGNGTRLTVT.

The chain's CDR3 is CASSRPGTSGRGEQYF. CDR3 DNA sequence: TGTGCCAGCAGTCGACCAGGGACTAGCGGGAGGGGGGAGCAGTACTTC. This chain joins TRBV28 and TRBJ2-7, with 16 bases identical to TRBD2. The CDR3 extends over 16 amino acids. Germline CDR1 reads MDHEN; CDR2 reads SYDVKM. V lost 5 bases and J lost 7; bases outside the gene matches: 8. Together with reference TRBV28 and TRBJ2-7, the CDR3 gives the full variable domain: DVKVTQSSRYLVKRTGEKVFLECVQDMDHENMFWYRQDPGLGLRLIYFSYDVKMKEKGDIPEGYSVSREKKERFSLILESASTNQTSMYLCASSRPGTSGRGEQYFGPGTRLTVT.

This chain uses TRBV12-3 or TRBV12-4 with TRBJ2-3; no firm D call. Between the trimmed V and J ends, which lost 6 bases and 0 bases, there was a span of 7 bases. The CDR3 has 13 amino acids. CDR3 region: CASSDSSTDTQYF. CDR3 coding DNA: TGTGCCAGCAGCGACTCAAGCACAGATACGCAGTATTTT.

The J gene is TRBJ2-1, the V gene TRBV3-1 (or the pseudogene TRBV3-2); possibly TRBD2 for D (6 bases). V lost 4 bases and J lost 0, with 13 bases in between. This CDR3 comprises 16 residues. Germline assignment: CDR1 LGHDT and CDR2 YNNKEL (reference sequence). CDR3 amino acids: CASSRRDSSSYNEQFF. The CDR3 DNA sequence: TGTGCCAGCAGCCGGAGGGACTCAAGCTCCTACAATGAGCAGTTCTTC.

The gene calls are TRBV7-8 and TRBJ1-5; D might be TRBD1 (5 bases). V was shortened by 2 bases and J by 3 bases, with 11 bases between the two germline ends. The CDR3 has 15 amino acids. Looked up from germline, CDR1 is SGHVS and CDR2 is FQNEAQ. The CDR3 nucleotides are TGTGCCAGCAGCTTACAGGGATCTTTCAATCAGCCCCAGCATTTT. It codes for CASSLQGSFNQPQHF. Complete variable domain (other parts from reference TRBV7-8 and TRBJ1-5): GAGVSQSPRYKVAKRGQDVALRCDPISGHVSLFWYQQALGQGPEFLTYFQNEAQLDKSGLPSDRFFAERPEGSVSTLKIQRTQQEDSAVYLCASSLQGSFNQPQHFGDGTRLSIL.

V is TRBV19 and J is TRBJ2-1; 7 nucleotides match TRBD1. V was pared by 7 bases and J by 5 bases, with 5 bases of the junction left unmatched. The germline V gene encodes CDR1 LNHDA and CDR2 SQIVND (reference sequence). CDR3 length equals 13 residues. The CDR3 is CASISGGDNEQFF. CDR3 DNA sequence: TGTGCCAGTATCTCAGGGGGAGACAATGAGCAGTTCTTC.

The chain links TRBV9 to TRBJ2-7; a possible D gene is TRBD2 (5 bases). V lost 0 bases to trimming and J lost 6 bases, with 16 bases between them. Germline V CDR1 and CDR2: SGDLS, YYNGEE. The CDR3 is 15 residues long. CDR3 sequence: CASSVGRDSRGEQYF. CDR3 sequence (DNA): TGTGCCAGCAGCGTAGGCCGGGATTCCCGAGGCGAGCAGTACTTC.

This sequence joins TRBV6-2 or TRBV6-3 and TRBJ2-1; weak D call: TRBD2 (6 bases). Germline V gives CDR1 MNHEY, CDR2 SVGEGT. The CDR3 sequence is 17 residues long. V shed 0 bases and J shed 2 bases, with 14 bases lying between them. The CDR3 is CASSYSLGRSTYNEQFF. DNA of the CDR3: TGTGCCAGCAGTTACTCGCTCGGGAGATCGACCTACAATGAGCAGTTCTTC.

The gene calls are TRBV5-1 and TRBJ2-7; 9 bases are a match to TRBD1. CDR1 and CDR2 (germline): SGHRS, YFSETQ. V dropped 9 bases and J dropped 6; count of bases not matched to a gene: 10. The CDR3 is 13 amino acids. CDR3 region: CATSGTGLGEQYF. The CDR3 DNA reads TGCGCCACCAGTGGGACAGGGCTGGGCGAGCAGTACTTC.

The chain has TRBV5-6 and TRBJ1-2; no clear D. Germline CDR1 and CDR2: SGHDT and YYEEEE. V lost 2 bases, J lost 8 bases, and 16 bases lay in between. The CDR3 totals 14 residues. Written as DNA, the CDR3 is TGTGCCAGCAGCTTATGGGAGGGTACTCGCGGCTACACCTTC. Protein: CASSLWEGTRGYTF.

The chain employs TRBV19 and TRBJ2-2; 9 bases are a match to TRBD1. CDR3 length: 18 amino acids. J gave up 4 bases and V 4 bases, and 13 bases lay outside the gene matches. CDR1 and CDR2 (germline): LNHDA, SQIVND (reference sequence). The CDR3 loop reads CASSTPGTGFGGTGELFF. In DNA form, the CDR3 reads TGTGCCAGTAGTACCCCCGGGACAGGGTTCGGGGGCACCGGGGAGCTGTTTTTT.

The CDR3 is CASSESRAGANVLTF. For the CDR3, the DNA is TGCGCCAGCAGTGAGTCGAGGGCTGGGGCCAACGTCCTGACTTTC. This chain uses TRBV10-1 with TRBJ2-6; a weak D match, TRBD2 (5 bases). The CDR3 is made up of 15 amino acids. Germline CDR1 reads WNHNN; CDR2 reads SYGVQD (reference sequence). Trimming cost V 0 bases and J 2 bases, with 5 bases left between them.

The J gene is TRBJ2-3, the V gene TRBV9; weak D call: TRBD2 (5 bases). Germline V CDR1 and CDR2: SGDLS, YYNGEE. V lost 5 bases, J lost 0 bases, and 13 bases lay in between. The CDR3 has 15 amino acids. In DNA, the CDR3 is TGTGCCAGCAGTCCCAGCGGCCTAAGCACAGATACGCAGTATTTT. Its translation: CASSPSGLSTDTQYF.

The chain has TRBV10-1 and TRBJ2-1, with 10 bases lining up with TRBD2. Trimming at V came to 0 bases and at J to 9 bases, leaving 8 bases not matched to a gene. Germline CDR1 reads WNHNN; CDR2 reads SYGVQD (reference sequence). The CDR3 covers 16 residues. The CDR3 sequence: CASSESRLAGVAEQFF. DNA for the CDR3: TGCGCCAGCAGTGAGTCGAGGCTAGCGGGAGTGGCTGAGCAGTTCTTC.

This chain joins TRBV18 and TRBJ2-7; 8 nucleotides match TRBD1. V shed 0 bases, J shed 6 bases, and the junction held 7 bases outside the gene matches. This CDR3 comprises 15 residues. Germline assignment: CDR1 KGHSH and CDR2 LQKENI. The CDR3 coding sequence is TGTGCCAGCTCACCACCAACAGGGGGAGGCGGCGAGCAGTACTTC. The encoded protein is CASSPPTGGGGEQYF.

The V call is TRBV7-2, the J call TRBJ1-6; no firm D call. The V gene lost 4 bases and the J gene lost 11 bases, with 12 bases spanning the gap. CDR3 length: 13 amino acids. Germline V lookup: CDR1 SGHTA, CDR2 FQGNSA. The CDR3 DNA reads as TGTGCCAGCAGCTCCCCGGGTAGTACACCCCTCCACTTT. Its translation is CASSSPGSTPLHF.

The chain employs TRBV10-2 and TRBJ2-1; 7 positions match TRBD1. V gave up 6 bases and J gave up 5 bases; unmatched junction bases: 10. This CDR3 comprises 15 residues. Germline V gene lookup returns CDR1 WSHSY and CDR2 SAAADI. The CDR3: CASSEGALGDNEQFF. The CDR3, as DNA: TGCGCCAGCAGCGAGGGGGCCCTAGGGGACAATGAGCAGTTCTTC.